This T cell receptor (beta chain) was sequenced for a study of metastatic and nonmetastatic thyroid tumors (dated by TCRdb to the early 2020s). Regarding the study in general: Repertoires were compared across peripheral blood and tumor or nodule tissue samples from malignant and benign thyroid patients.

Via the germline V gene, CDR1 is SGHVS and CDR2 FQNEAQ. From V the trimming removes 1 base and from J it removes 4 bases, while the gene matches leave 8 bases of the junction unaccounted for. From its cysteine to its phenylalanine, the CDR3 spans 17 amino acids. The only DNA kept is the CDR3, 51 bases in frame from the first base. Receptors were amplified or captured by PCR. This sample was sequenced with an Illumina HiSeq 4000. High-throughput sequencing was used to profile the TCR beta-chain CDR3 region of each patient. For the original study's pipeline: A classifier to discriminate distant-metastatic papillary thyroid cancer patients was built from CDR3 differences across clinicopathological groups. Repertoire diversity was assessed with the Shannon index, and tumor-blood repertoire similarity with the Morisita-Horn index. TCRdb trimmed public reads at Q25 via fastp, called clones via MiXCR and kept in-frame beta chains. The V and J calls, along with clone size, are taken from TCRdb and not from the paper's own processing. Across this sample there are 30,000 or so clones, with around 16% seen only once. The ten top clones hold about 4% of the sample.

Results the study describes overall, beyond this receptor: TCR beta diversity was reported as significantly higher in malignant tumors than in benign nodules, in both blood and tumor samples.

With respect to this clone: Its antigen target is currently unknown. Base qualities were left out, and no much larger clone turns up one base away.

No patient had received any treatment before thyroid surgery. The study retrospectively analysed patient clinical samples collected from about 2012 to 2018 using T-cell receptor beta sequencing. Sequenced material: blood. The chain joins TRBV7-8 to TRBJ2-2, with TRBD2 identical over 8 junction bases. The origin of this receptor is a female donor with papillary thyroid cancer or a benign thyroid nodule (not recorded which). Some clones in this sample may be carry-over from other donors' samples. The nucleotide sequence is TGTGCCAGCAGCTTAGGCCTAGCGGGCCCCAGCACCGGGGAGCTGTTTTTT. Translated, it reads CASSLGLAGPSTGELFF.